This section outlines one T cell receptor beta chain sequence together with its context. The antigen remains unidentified. TCRdb keeps only in-frame clones here, not all; method: immunoSEQ multiplex PCR. Counted here are over 45,000 clones, approximately 89% occurring once; the ten biggest clones make up approximately 1%. These data come from a study of memory CD8 T cells in hepatitis C reinfection. Study-level background: Chronic HCV followed reinfection in a couple of donors who cleared primary infection. Points from the study as a whole: Only 5 or 6 donors prevented definitive conclusions about public clonotypes.

Per the germline V gene, CDR1 is SGDLS and CDR2 is YYNGEE. The CDR3 totals 15 residues. The V segment lost 4 bases and the J segment 4 bases; nucleotides outside the gene matches: 10. Time point in this sample: pre-reinfection, 55 to 20 weeks before reinfection detection. TCR sequencing was done directly ex vivo on sorted cells, without expansion in vitro. Donors were people who inject drugs in the Montreal HEPCO cohort. The chain combines TRBV9 with TRBJ2-7, with 8 bases lining up with TRBD2. The TCR comes from a man aged 18 to 29 with hepatitis C virus infection. The sample comprised naive CD8+ T cells sorted from blood. The DNA of the CDR3 is TGTGCCAGCAGCCCCTCCCCGGGAGGGGAATACGAGCAGTACTTC. Translation: CASSPSPGGEYEQYF.